This T cell receptor beta chain originates from a study of shared clonotypes between healthy human individuals (dated by TCRdb to about 2020). Notes on the research overall: Three men and a couple of women, aged 18 to 49 years, made up the cohort. Per donor, three plates each were used for CD4 naive and CD4 memory, two for CD8 naive, and one for CD8 memory. To increase sequencing depth and limit assay-specific biases, different laboratories used diverse techniques to prepare libraries and sequence TCR repertoires. The study deeply sequenced blood TCR repertoires of several healthy adults to estimate repertoire size and the extent of clonotype sharing between individuals. Each donor's leukapheresis produced roughly between roughly 0.85 and 9 billion PBMCs. Results and caveats for the whole study, not just this receptor: Naive subsets generally had larger estimated clonotype richness than memory subsets. Sampling was restricted to blood, and TCR repertoires in tissue are likely to differ from TCR repertoires in blood. Compared with non-shared clonotypes, the clonotypes found in all four sorted-subset donors had higher generation probabilities. Incomplete sequencing was indicated by rarefaction of sorted-subset datasets, despite the large sequencing depth. Pairwise subsampling led to the expectation that sequencing depth would affect the degree of clonotype sharing among donors. Because the study included a small number of donors, the genetic and exposure-history diversity represented was limited. Roughly 5% of naive CD4, approximately 3.7% of naive CD8, approximately 2% of memory CD4, and 0.4% of memory CD8 clonotypes were shared across a few donors.

Taken from cysteine to phenylalanine, the CDR3 has 12 residues. The only DNA kept is the CDR3, 36 bases in frame from the first base. CDR1 is given as MDHEN and CDR2 as SYDVKM, both from the germline V gene. At the junction V is shortened by 7 bases and J by 7 bases, with 13 bases in between. Donors were healthy HIV-negative adults with no recently reported acute infections or vaccinations. Every donor was a Caucasian adult residing in Nashville, Tennessee, USA. CD4+ T cells were enriched by magnetic negative selection, after which naive cells were positively selected on CD45RA and the negative fraction was taken as the memory subset. After blood collection by leukapheresis, PBMCs were isolated using Ficoll-Histopaque density gradient centrifugation and then cryopreserved in the vapor phase of liquid nitrogen. Purity and quantity of every magnetically sorted T cell population were checked by analytical flow cytometry. From each sorted fraction, genomic DNA was isolated and quantified by UV absorbance on a Nanodrop 2000c.

Using the deep immunoSEQ assay, TCR CDR3 regions were amplified from genomic DNA by multiplex PCR. Extracted genomic DNA from each cell subset was spread evenly across all wells of several immunoSEQ 96-well plates, with each plate serving as a replicate. For sorted subsets, each replicate PCR was loaded with 200 ng genomic DNA, equivalent to 25,000 to 35,000 T cell genomes. Purified libraries were measured with a Qubit 3.0 fluorometer, size-checked on a Bioanalyzer 2100, and measured again with the KAPA Library Quantification kit. A separate single-read 150-cycle Illumina NextSeq 550 flow cell was used to sequence each immunoSEQ 96-well plate. In the original analysis: Because the immunoSEQ output held only junctional sequences and lacked quality scores, the filtering could not match the filtering applied to full-length reads. Sequences were annotated with PyIR, a Python wrapper for IgBLAST v1.9, and V/J genes and CDR3 were assigned using IMGT germline references. Any read was removed if the V/J assignment was weak (E-value above 1e-6), the CDR3 was missing, or the read contained stop codons, out-of-frame junctions, or ambiguous translated residues. V3J clonotypes were defined by identical inferred V gene, J gene, and CDR3 amino acid sequence. Percentage overlap between repertoires was calculated by dividing the number of shared unique clonotypes by the size of the smaller repertoire. Three approaches were used to assess repertoire richness: RTK rarefaction, the Chao1 estimator, and Recon v2.1 estimates of unobserved clonotypes. For all TCRbeta clonotypes obtained by the gDNA method from several donors, generation probabilities were computed with OLGA. TCRdb mirrors the immuneACCESS table, restricted to in-frame sequences. Some clones are absent from its copies; in checked studies, under half trace to an unresolved V gene, and the reason for the others is unknown. V, J and clone size are taken as reported in that table, and D and trimming were inferred from the DNA itself. Within this sample are around 600,000 clones, with roughly 97% of them counted one time only. The ten largest clones take up 0.045% to 0.06% of the sample.

As for this clone: Its antigen has not been determined. The input lacks base qualities; no much larger clone sits a single base away.

The TCR was taken from a woman aged 25 to 45 in good health. What was sequenced was naive CD4+ T cells sorted from blood. The meaning of the sample's cell subset or site label: CD45RA+ positively selected. The sequence is built from TRBV28 and TRBJ1-2, with the D gene call left open. The DNA sequence is TGTGCCAGCACCTCCCCCCTTAGTGGCTACACCTTC. This sequence encodes CASTSPLSGYTF.